This T cell receptor (beta chain) came from a study of blood T cells in healthy people across ages. With a J-beta primer mix and a sample-barcoded 5' primer, a second PCR ran about 6 to 11 cycles. MiXCR, applied by TCRdb to the 5' RACE reads, yields one record per CDR3 protein. The sample contains under 700,000 distinct CDR3 sequences, around 24% of which appear only once. This clonotype was counted only a few times. Its antigen is not known. Findings and caveats of the study: Among T cells, TCR beta diversity per million cells dropped roughly linearly as age rose.

These data were likewise used in another study, on T cells of mothers and their children. That work contributes: The authors used all extracted RNA for cDNA synthesis, at around 1.5 ug per 15 ul. Overlap in related mother-child pairs always slightly exceeded unrelated pairs, never significantly.

The sequenced material came from blood. The sequence came from a boy younger than 18 in good health.

CDR3: CASTSSGSAYNEQFF. CDR3 nucleotide sequence: TGTGCCAGCACGAGTAGCGGGAGCGCCTACAATGAGCAGTTCTTC. V gene TRBV27 combines with J gene TRBJ2-1; 9 bases are a match to TRBD2. CDR1 is MNHEY and CDR2 is SMNVEV in the germline V gene (reference sequence). V trimming: 7 bases; J trimming: 2 bases; junction bases outside the gene matches: 6. This CDR3 spans 15 amino acids.